This is a list of T cell receptor beta chains from one sample in a study of vaccination effects on CD4 cells after COVID-19. Clones were sequenced by immunoSEQ multiplex PCR, and TCRdb holds only the in-frame ones, with some missing. This sample has tens of thousands of clones, with 75% to 85% found just once. Their recognized antigens are unknown. The sample consisted of CD4+ T cells from PBMCs cultured with a peptide pool, taken before COVID-19 vaccination. These receptors all come from a human donor who had a prior SARS-CoV-2 infection. Each CDR3 is given with its conserved first and last residue. A D gene is named only where the DNA matches it firmly. Expanded clones get a size class; other rows say once, few or many, or leave the size out.

cdr3_aa,cdr3_nt,v_call,clone_size,j_call,d_call
CASSTQDRANEKLFF,TGTGCCAGCAGTACGCAAGACAGGGCTAATGAAAAACTGTTTTTT,TRBV6-5,NA,TRBJ1-4,TRBD1
CASSTRDSVSPLHF,TGTGCCAGCAGCACCCGGGACAGTGTTTCACCCCTCCACTTT,TRBV9,once,TRBJ1-6,TRBD1
CASRRTDYPGDTQYF,TGTGCCAGCAGGCGAACCGACTATCCTGGAGATACGCAGTATTTT,TRBV2,NA,TRBJ2-3,NA
CASSSTVGRNTEAFF,TGTGCCAGCAGTTCCACAGTGGGCCGGAACACTGAAGCTTTCTTT,TRBV6-6,NA,TRBJ1-1,NA
CASSQGGGASEQFF,TGTGCCAGCAGCCAAGGCGGGGGGGCAAGTGAGCAGTTCTTC,TRBV3-1/TRBV3-2,NA,TRBJ2-1,TRBD2
CASSPTWATSGRVNTGELFF,TGTGCCAGCAGCCCAACTTGGGCGACTAGCGGGAGGGTGAACACCGGGGAGCTGTTTTTT,TRBV7-3,few,TRBJ2-2,TRBD2
CASSQEGLGVRGYTF,TGTGCCAGCAGCCAAGAAGGTCTGGGGGTTCGCGGCTACACCTTC,TRBV3-1/TRBV3-2,NA,TRBJ1-2,NA
CASSEALLTANYGYTF,TGTGCCAGCAGTGAAGCGCTTCTCACGGCTAACTATGGCTACACCTTC,TRBV6-1,NA,TRBJ1-2,NA
CASSPTGDANTGELFF,TGTGCCAGCAGCCCAACAGGGGACGCGAACACCGGGGAGCTGTTTTTT,TRBV7-3,once,TRBJ2-2,TRBD1
CASSQVDLGFPGNTIYF,TGCGCCAGCAGCCAAGTGGATTTGGGATTCCCTGGAAACACCATATATTTT,TRBV4-1,NA,TRBJ1-3,NA
CASSQGLAGSYEQYF,TGCGCCAGCAGCCAAGGACTAGCGGGGTCCTACGAGCAGTACTTC,TRBV4-3,NA,TRBJ2-7,TRBD2
CAWSVYRTNTEAFF,TGTGCCTGGAGTGTCTACCGAACAAACACTGAAGCTTTCTTT,TRBV30,few,TRBJ1-1,NA
CASSPWAGEETQYF,TGTGCCAGCAGCCCATGGGCGGGGGAAGAGACCCAGTACTTC,TRBV9,NA,TRBJ2-5,TRBD2
CATRRTARVSGYTF,TGTGCCACCAGAAGGACAGCCCGGGTAAGTGGCTACACCTTC,TRBV24-1,once,TRBJ1-2,NA
CASSSRMNTEAFF,TGTGCCAGCAGTTCCAGAATGAACACTGAAGCTTTCTTT,TRBV6-5,few,TRBJ1-1,NA
CAWAANTVDTQYF,TGTGCCTGGGCCGCGAATACTGTAGATACGCAGTATTTT,TRBV30,NA,TRBJ2-3,NA
CASNYGRRTGELFF,TGTGCCAGCAACTACGGGAGAAGGACCGGGGAGCTGTTTTTT,TRBV2,NA,TRBJ2-2,NA
CASSAGSYETQYF,TGTGCCAGCAGCGCGGGGAGTTATGAGACCCAGTACTTC,TRBV9,NA,TRBJ2-5,NA
CASSVARARKNTEAFF,TGTGCCAGCAGCGTAGCGCGGGCGCGGAAGAACACTGAAGCTTTCTTT,TRBV9,few,TRBJ1-1,NA
CASSLGSGRTFRHEQYF,TGCGCCAGCAGCTTGGGGAGCGGGAGGACTTTTCGGCACGAGCAGTACTTC,TRBV5-1,NA,TRBJ2-7,TRBD2
CATSDSSRTGGPYNEQFF,TGTGCCACCAGTGACAGCAGCAGGACAGGGGGCCCCTACAATGAGCAGTTCTTC,TRBV24-1,NA,TRBJ2-1,TRBD1
CAIFGQGALPTEAFF,TGTGCCATCTTCGGACAGGGGGCGCTTCCCACTGAAGCTTTCTTT,TRBV28,NA,TRBJ1-1,TRBD1
CSVARGTEAFF,TGCAGCGTTGCCCGGGGCACTGAAGCTTTCTTT,TRBV29-1,NA,TRBJ1-1,NA
CASNQQGAGTEAFF,TGCGCCAGCAACCAACAGGGGGCGGGCACTGAAGCTTTCTTT,TRBV5-1,NA,TRBJ1-1,TRBD1
CASSDVSGGADTQYF,TGTGCCAGCAGTGATGTGTCAGGGGGCGCAGATACGCAGTATTTT,TRBV2,once,TRBJ2-3,TRBD1
CASSLYEQYF,TGTGCCAGCAGTTTATATGAGCAGTACTTC,TRBV12-3/TRBV12-4,NA,TRBJ2-7,NA
CASSPPQIGPWSEQYF,TGCGCCAGCAGCCCCCCCCAGATAGGTCCTTGGTCCGAGCAGTACTTC,TRBV5-1,once,TRBJ2-7,NA